Following are 27 T cell receptor beta chains from one sample sequenced in a study of cytomegalovirus exposure and HLA in healthy donors. PCR involved 60 Vbeta and 13 Jbeta primers. Produced via immunoSEQ multiplex PCR; TCRdb's table is partial and in-frame only. The sample has under 150,000 clones, roughly four fifths seen once. The specimen sequenced was PBMCs. The receptors here all came from a boy under 10 years old in good health and CMV-seronegative.

The chain recombines TRBV9 with TRBJ1-5; D is unclear. The V gene's germline CDR1 is SGDLS and CDR2 YYNGEE. The CDR3 covers 16 residues. V dropped 2 bases and J dropped 3 bases, with 15 bases sitting between them. This chain's CDR3 is CASSVSSGDSNQPQHF. The DNA of the CDR3 is TGTGCCAGCAGCGTTTCTTCCGGGGATTCCAATCAGCCCCAGCATTTT.

J is TRBJ1-2 and V is TRBV27, with D possibly matching TRBD1 (6 bases). Germline V lookup: CDR1 MNHEY, CDR2 SMNVEV (reference sequence). V was shortened by 4 bases and J by 4 bases, with 19 bases between the two germline ends. This CDR3 has 16 amino acids. DNA for the CDR3: TGTGCCAGCAGTTCCAGCCCTTCGCAGGGGCTCTATGGCTACACCTTC. It codes for CASSSSPSQGLYGYTF.

This chain connects TRBV7-9 to TRBJ2-7; maybe TRBD1 (6 bases). Germline V CDR1 and CDR2: SEHNR, FQNEAQ (reference sequence). The V gene lost 2 bases and the J gene lost 8 bases, with 19 bases spanning the gap. This CDR3 contains 15 residues. CDR3 residues: CASSLSGANRDKQYV. The CDR3 DNA sequence: TGTGCCAGCAGCTTATCAGGGGCGAACAGGGACAAGCAGTACGTC.

This clone showed up just a few times. The chain has TRBV6-1 and TRBJ1-2; D is undetermined. Germline V lookup: CDR1 MNHNS, CDR2 SASEGT. CDR3 size: 12 residues. The V end was cut by 3 bases, the J end by 3 bases, with 5 bases between. The CDR3 loop reads CASSDPDYGYTF. The CDR3 coding sequence is TGTGCCAGCAGTGACCCAGACTATGGCTACACCTTC.

This chain uses TRBV19 with TRBJ1-6; a weak D match, TRBD1 (5 bases). The germline V gene has CDR1 LNHDA and CDR2 SQIVND (reference sequence). V shed 5 bases and J shed 5 bases, with 13 bases lying between them. This CDR3 spans 15 amino acids. CDR3 coding DNA: TGTGCCAGTAGTTCCGGGGGTATCAATAATTCACCCCTCCACTTT. Its translation: CASSSGGINNSPLHF. The full variable domain, its missing parts supplied by reference TRBV19 and TRBJ1-6, is DGGITQSPKYLFRKEGQNVTLSCEQNLNHDAMYWYRQDPGQGLRLIYYSQIVNDFQKGDIAEGYSVSREKKESFPLTVTSAQKNPTAFYLCASSSGGINNSPLHFGNGTRLTVT.

A few counts support this clone. The chain recombines TRBV19 with TRBJ1-1; possibly TRBD1 for D (6 bases). The CDR3 is 14 amino acids. V was pared by 7 bases and J by 2 bases, with 14 bases between. CDR1 and CDR2 (germline): LNHDA, SQIVND (reference sequence). CDR3 nucleotides: TGTGCCAGTAACTCAGGGACAAAAAACACTGAAGCTTTCTTT. It specifies CASNSGTKNTEAFF.

The rearrangement links TRBV5-4 to TRBJ1-2; D is unresolved. This CDR3 is built from 14 residues. Deletions cut 4 bases from V and 4 bases from J, with 14 bases between. Germline V gene sequence: CDR1 SGHNT, CDR2 YYREEE (reference sequence). DNA for the CDR3: TGTGCCAGCAGCCTATCGGGAGGGAGCTATGGCTACACCTTC. Its translation is CASSLSGGSYGYTF.

The gene calls are TRBV21-1 and TRBJ2-5; the D call of TRBD2 is as the table states it, not checked on the DNA. TRBV21-1 is reported as a pseudogene. The length of the CDR3 is 14 residues. The CDR3 DNA sequence: TGTGCCAGCAGCATAGATGAGGGTAGGGAGACCCAGTACTTC. Its protein product is CASSIDEGRETQYF.

The chain has TRBV2 and TRBJ1-2, with 9 positions matching TRBD1. The germline CDR1 and CDR2 sequences are SNHLY and FYNNEI. The CDR3 runs to 13 residues. With 8 bases clipped from V and 8 bases from J, the junction kept 9 bases outside the gene matches. This chain's CDR3 is CASGLTGGEGYTF. The CDR3 DNA reads TGTGCCAGCGGGTTGACAGGGGGGGAAGGCTACACCTTC.

The rearrangement joins TRBV4-1 to TRBJ1-1; D unresolved. V was clipped by 0 bases and J by 5 bases, with 19 bases between them. CDR1 is MGHRA, CDR2 YSYEKL, per germline. CDR3 length equals 17 residues. Here the CDR3 reads CASSQESALPPGTEAFF. CDR3 in DNA: TGCGCCAGCAGCCAAGAGAGTGCCCTACCTCCGGGGACTGAAGCTTTCTTT.

V and J are TRBV5-5 and TRBJ2-1; TRBD2 aligns across 7 bases. Per the germline V gene, CDR1 is SGHKS and CDR2 is YYEKEE (reference sequence). V gave up 3 bases and J gave up 6 bases; unmatched junction bases: 3. The CDR3 has 13 residues. The CDR3 loop is CASSSGLFNEQFF. The CDR3 coding sequence is TGTGCCAGCAGCTCGGGACTATTCAATGAGCAGTTCTTC.

This clone appeared once. The CDR3 reads CASSRDRNNSPLHF. CDR3 coding DNA: TGTGCCAGTAGTCGGGACAGGAATAATTCACCCCTCCACTTT. The chain has TRBV19 and TRBJ1-6; 8 bases line up with TRBD1. CDR3 length: 14 residues. Looked up from germline, CDR1 is LNHDA and CDR2 is SQIVND (reference sequence). Losses at the gene ends were 5 bases for V and 5 bases for J; bases not matched to a gene: 2. Full variable domain (missing parts from reference TRBV19 and TRBJ1-6): DGGITQSPKYLFRKEGQNVTLSCEQNLNHDAMYWYRQDPGQGLRLIYYSQIVNDFQKGDIAEGYSVSREKKESFPLTVTSAQKNPTAFYLCASSRDRNNSPLHFGNGTRLTVT.

V gene TRBV6-6 combines with J gene TRBJ1-2; maybe TRBD1 (6 bases). V lost 7 bases and J 1 base, leaving 19 bases between the germline ends. This CDR3 comprises 16 residues. Germline V gene lookup returns CDR1 MNHNY and CDR2 SVGAGI (reference sequence). The CDR3 region has the DNA TGTGCCAGCATCTCTGACAGGTTTGGAATTAACTATGGCTACACCTTC. This gives the protein CASISDRFGINYGYTF.

The gene calls are TRBV19 and TRBJ1-2, with 7 nucleotides matching TRBD1. The CDR3 spans 14 residues. V lost 6 bases to trimming and J lost 10 bases; unmatched junction nucleotides: 14. CDR1 is LNHDA and CDR2 is SQIVND in the germline V gene (reference sequence). CDR3 loop: CASREDRRTADYTF. DNA of the CDR3: TGTGCCAGTAGGGAGGACAGGAGGACTGCTGACTACACCTTC.

The genes are TRBV6-6 and TRBJ2-1; D gene uncertain. V lost 2 bases to trimming and J lost 0 bases, with 8 bases between them. Germline V gives CDR1 MNHNY, CDR2 SVGAGI (reference sequence). This CDR3 has 15 residues. CDR3 DNA: TGTGCCAGCAGTTACAGAGCCACCTCCTACAATGAGCAGTTCTTC. It specifies CASSYRATSYNEQFF.

The chain employs TRBV9 and TRBJ2-6; tentative D call: TRBD2 (5 bases). The CDR3 has 15 amino acids. Germline CDR1 SGDLS, CDR2 YYNGEE. Trimming removed 1 base at V and 2 bases at J, with 7 bases between. CDR3 amino acids: CASSVPGTGANVLTF. In DNA, the CDR3 is TGTGCCAGCAGCGTACCGGGGACTGGGGCCAACGTCCTGACTTTC.

The genes are TRBV28 and TRBJ1-2; tentative D call: TRBD1 (6 bases). Trimming removed 3 bases at V and 7 bases at J, with 15 bases between. Germline V gene lookup returns CDR1 MDHEN and CDR2 SYDVKM. CDR3 length: 14 residues. The CDR3: CASSFGGDGPGYTF. CDR3 bases: TGTGCCAGCAGTTTTGGGGGCGATGGGCCTGGCTACACCTTC.

V is TRBV21-1 and J is TRBJ2-7; the D call of TRBD1 is as the table states it, not checked on the DNA. TRBV21-1 is assigned pseudogene status. The CDR3 has 15 residues. CDR3 nucleotide sequence: TGTGCCAGCACCCTCGAGGGACAGGTGTTCTACGAGCAGTACTTC. Translating gives CASTLEGQVFYEQYF.

The chain links TRBV6-5 to TRBJ2-5, with TRBD2 matching over 7 bases. This CDR3 is built from 16 residues. The trim removed 0 bases at V and 4 bases at J, leaving 8 bases unmatched. Germline V CDR1 and CDR2: MNHEY, SVGAGI. This CDR3 is CASSYSSGAVRETQYF. The CDR3 DNA is TGTGCCAGCAGTTACTCGAGCGGGGCGGTCAGAGAGACCCAGTACTTC.

This clone came up once. This chain connects TRBV2 to TRBJ1-2; 7 bases agree with TRBD1. With 6 bases clipped from V and 7 bases from J, the junction kept 5 bases outside the gene matches. Germline CDR1 SNHLY, CDR2 FYNNEI. This CDR3 has 12 residues. This CDR3 is CASRWNRGGYTF. Written as DNA, the CDR3 is TGTGCCAGCAGATGGAACAGGGGTGGCTACACCTTC.

J is TRBJ2-1 and V is TRBV7-2, with 10 bases lining up with TRBD2. The CDR3 is 14 amino acids. The J segment lost 8 bases and the V segment lost 5 bases, leaving 6 bases of the junction unmatched. Germline CDR1 is SGHTA and CDR2 is FQGNSA. The CDR3 DNA sequence: TGTGCCAGCAGCATTAGCGGGGGGAGGGATGAGCAGTTCTTC. Translating it yields CASSISGGRDEQFF.

In nucleotides, the CDR3 is TGTGCCAGCAGCCGTGCCCCTGGACAGGGAATGGTAGCTTTCTTT. This gives the protein CASSRAPGQGMVAFF. The chain couples TRBV7-6 to TRBJ1-1; 8 bases line up with TRBD1. The CDR3 is 15 residues long. Losses at the gene ends were 5 bases for V and 10 bases for J; bases not matched to a gene: 15. Germline assignment: CDR1 SGHVS and CDR2 FNYEAQ.

This clone was observed a few times. This chain uses TRBV5-1 with TRBJ1-1; 7 bases agree with TRBD1. The germline V gene has CDR1 SGHRS and CDR2 YFSETQ. V lost 4 bases and J lost 1; bases outside the gene matches: 4. This CDR3 region has 14 residues. The CDR3 here is CASSAGQENTEAFF. The CDR3 bases are TGCGCCAGCAGCGCTGGACAGGAGAACACTGAAGCTTTCTTT.

This chain links TRBV11-3 with TRBJ2-4, with a tentative D call TRBD2 (7 bases). Trimming took 0 bases from V and 0 from J, leaving 15 bases between them. This CDR3 spans 18 amino acids. In germline, CDR1 is SGHNT, CDR2 YENEEA. DNA for the CDR3: TGTGCCAGCAGCTTAGATCGGGGGGCGGACCTAGCCAAAAACATTCAGTACTTC. Translated, it gives CASSLDRGADLAKNIQYF. The whole variable domain, remainder taken from reference TRBV11-3 and TRBJ2-4, is EAGVVQSPRYKIIEKKQPVAFWCNPISGHNTLYWYLQNLGQGPELLIRYENEEAVDDSQLPKDRFSAERLKGVDSTLKIQPAELGDSAVYLCASSLDRGADLAKNIQYFGAGTRLSVL.

As concerns this clone: One junction end disagrees with the germline gene, perhaps due to a read error. V gene TRBV7-9 combines with J gene TRBJ2-7, with D maybe TRBD2 (5 bases). The CDR3 extends over 15 amino acids. CDR1 is SEHNR and CDR2 is FQNEAQ in the germline V gene (reference sequence). The CDR3 DNA sequence: TGTTCCAGCAGTTCTTCAGTCGGGGTGAACTACGAGCAGTACTTC. Translated: CSSSSSVGVNYEQYF.

This clone was seen only a few times. This sequence joins TRBV19 and TRBJ2-3, with D possibly matching TRBD2 (6 bases). This CDR3 region has 15 residues. Looked up from germline, CDR1 is LNHDA and CDR2 is SQIVND (reference sequence). V lost 7 bases to trimming and J lost 4 bases, with 18 bases between them. The CDR3 loop reads CASNLGQGGADTQYF. CDR3 DNA sequence: TGTGCCAGTAATCTCGGGCAGGGAGGCGCAGATACGCAGTATTTT. The full variable domain, its missing parts supplied by reference TRBV19 and TRBJ2-3, is DGGITQSPKYLFRKEGQNVTLSCEQNLNHDAMYWYRQDPGQGLRLIYYSQIVNDFQKGDIAEGYSVSREKKESFPLTVTSAQKNPTAFYLCASNLGQGGADTQYFGPGTRLTVL.

The chain recombines TRBV19 with TRBJ1-5; 8 nucleotides line up with TRBD1. Germline V gives CDR1 LNHDA, CDR2 SQIVND (reference sequence). This CDR3 spans 15 amino acids. The V segment lost 6 bases and the J segment 0 bases; nucleotides outside the gene matches: 4. This CDR3 is CASRGQEYSNQPQHF. As DNA, the CDR3 is TGTGCCAGTAGGGGACAGGAGTATAGCAATCAGCCCCAGCATTTT.